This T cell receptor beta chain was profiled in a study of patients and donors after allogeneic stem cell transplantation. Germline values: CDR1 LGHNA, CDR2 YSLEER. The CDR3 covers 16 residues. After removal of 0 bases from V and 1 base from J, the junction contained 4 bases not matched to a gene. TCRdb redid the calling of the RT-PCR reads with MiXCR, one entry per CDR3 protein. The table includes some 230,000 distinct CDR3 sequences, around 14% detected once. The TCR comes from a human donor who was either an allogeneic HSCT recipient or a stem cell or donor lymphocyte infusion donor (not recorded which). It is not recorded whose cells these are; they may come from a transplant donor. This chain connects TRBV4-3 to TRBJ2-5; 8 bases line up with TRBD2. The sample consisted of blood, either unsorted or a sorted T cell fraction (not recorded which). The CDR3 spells CASSQDSGEAQETQYF. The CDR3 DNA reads TGCGCCAGCAGCCAAGATAGCGGGGAAGCCCAAGAGACCCAGTACTTC.